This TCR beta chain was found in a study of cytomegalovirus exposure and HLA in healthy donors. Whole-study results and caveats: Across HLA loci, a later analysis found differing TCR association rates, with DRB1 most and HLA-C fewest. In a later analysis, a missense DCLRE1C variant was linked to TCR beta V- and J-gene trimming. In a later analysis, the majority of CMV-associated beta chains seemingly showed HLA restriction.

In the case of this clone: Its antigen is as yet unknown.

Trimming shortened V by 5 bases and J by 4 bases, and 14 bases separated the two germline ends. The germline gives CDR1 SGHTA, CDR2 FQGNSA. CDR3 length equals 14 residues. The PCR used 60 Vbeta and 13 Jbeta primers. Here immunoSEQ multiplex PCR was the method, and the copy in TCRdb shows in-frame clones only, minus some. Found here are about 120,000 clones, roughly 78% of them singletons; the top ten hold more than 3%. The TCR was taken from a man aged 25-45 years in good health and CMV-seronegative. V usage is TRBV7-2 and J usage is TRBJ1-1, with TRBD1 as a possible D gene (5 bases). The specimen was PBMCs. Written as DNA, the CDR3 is TGTGCCAGCAGCACCCGGTCAGGGTCCACTGAAGCTTTCTTT. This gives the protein CASSTRSGSTEAFF.